This is a list of T cell receptor beta chains from one sample in a study of cytomegalovirus exposure and HLA in healthy donors. TCRdb's table, derived via immunoSEQ multiplex PCR, lists solely in-frame clones and lacks some. The data hold more than 95,000 clones, with around three quarters observed a single time. Sequencing used PBMCs. The receptors derive from a man younger than 40 in good health and CMV-seropositive. The CDR3 runs from the conserved cysteine through the conserved F or W. A D gene is named only where the DNA matches it firmly. Not every row has a clone size; where given, it reads once, few, many or a size class.

size,D,V,J,CDR3,DNA
.,.,TRBV18,TRBJ1-1,CASSPTGGAAFF,TGTGCCAGCTCACCAACGGGAGGGGCCGCTTTCTTT
.,.,TRBV28,TRBJ1-6,CASVRIGGNSPLHF,TGTGCCAGCGTCAGAATAGGAGGTAATTCACCCCTCCACTTT
.,.,TRBV29-1,TRBJ2-2,CSVEGASAANTGELFF,TGCAGCGTTGAAGGTGCCAGTGCAGCGAACACCGGGGAGCTGTTTTTT
.,.,TRBV6-1,TRBJ1-1,CASTEGARHTEAFF,TGTGCCAGCACCGAAGGGGCGCGCCACACTGAAGCTTTCTTT
.,TRBD2,TRBV7-6,TRBJ2-5,CASSSGTNQETQYF,TGTGCCAGCAGCTCGGGGACTAACCAAGAGACCCAGTACTTC
once,.,TRBV7-3,TRBJ2-3,CASSQLGGTQYF,TGTGCCAGCAGCCAATTAGGGGGTACGCAGTATTTT
few,.,TRBV28,TRBJ2-7,CAIRRGGASYEQYF,TGTGCCATCCGAAGGGGGGGGGCATCCTACGAGCAGTACTTC
once,.,TRBV28,TRBJ1-2,CASSGNSGWMGRGYTF,TGTGCCAGCAGTGGAAATAGTGGGTGGATGGGGAGGGGCTACACCTTC
.,.,TRBV6-5,TRBJ1-2,CASSGQEGLDGYTF,TGTGCCAGCAGCGGTCAAGAGGGTTTGGATGGCTACACCTTC
.,TRBD1,TRBV6-1,TRBJ1-1,CASRKTGGTEAFF,TGTGCCAGCAGAAAGACAGGGGGCACTGAAGCTTTCTTT
.,TRBD1,TRBV10-2,TRBJ1-1,CASSEGTGENTEAFF,TGCGCCAGCAGTGAGGGGACAGGAGAGAACACTGAAGCTTTCTTT
.,.,TRBV7-9,TRBJ2-7,CASSLVTDSSYEQYF,TGTGCCAGCAGCTTAGTGACGGACAGCTCCTACGAGCAGTACTTC